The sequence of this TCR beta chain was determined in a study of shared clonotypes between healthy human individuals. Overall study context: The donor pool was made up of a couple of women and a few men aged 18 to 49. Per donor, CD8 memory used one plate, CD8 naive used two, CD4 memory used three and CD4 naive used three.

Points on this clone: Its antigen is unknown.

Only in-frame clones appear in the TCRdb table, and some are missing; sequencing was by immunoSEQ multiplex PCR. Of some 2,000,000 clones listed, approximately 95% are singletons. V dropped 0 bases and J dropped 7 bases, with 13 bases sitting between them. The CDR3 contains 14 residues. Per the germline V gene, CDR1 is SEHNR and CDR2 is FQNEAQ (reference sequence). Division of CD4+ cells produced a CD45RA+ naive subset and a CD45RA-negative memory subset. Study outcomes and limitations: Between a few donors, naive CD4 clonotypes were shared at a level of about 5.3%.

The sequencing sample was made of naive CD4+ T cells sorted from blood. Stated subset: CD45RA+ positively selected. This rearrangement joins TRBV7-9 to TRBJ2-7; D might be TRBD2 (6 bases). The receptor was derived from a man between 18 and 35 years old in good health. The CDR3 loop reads CASSLADIGREQYF. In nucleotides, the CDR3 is TGTGCCAGCAGCTTAGCGGATATAGGGAGGGAGCAGTACTTC.